Below are 5 T cell receptor beta chains sequenced from a single sample in a study of Graves' ophthalmopathy and Graves' hyperthyroidism. TCR beta CDR3 amplification used RNA transcripts. First-round RT-PCR with HTBI primers preceded a second-round multiplex PCR. From the multiplex PCR reads, TCRdb called clonotypes with MiXCR, one entry per CDR3 protein. This table holds over a million distinct CDR3 sequences, about 35% found once. What was sequenced was peripheral blood or thyroid tissue (not recorded which). These receptor sequences come from an adult man with Graves' hyperthyroidism.

In this sample, this clonotype turned up many times. The rearrangement uses TRBV4-1 and TRBJ1-4, with D unclear. Germline values: CDR1 MGHRA, CDR2 YSYEKL. Trimming pared 4 bases from V and 4 bases from J, leaving 10 bases between. The CDR3 contains 14 residues. In nucleotides, the CDR3 is TGCGCCAGCAGCCGAACGGAGTATAATGAAAAACTGTTTTTT. Residues: CASSRTEYNEKLFF.

The gene calls are TRBV7-9 and TRBJ1-4; D uncertain. V was clipped by 3 bases and J by 4 bases, with 15 bases between them. Germline V gives CDR1 SEHNR, CDR2 FQNEAQ (reference sequence). This CDR3 spans 16 amino acids. Here the CDR3 reads CASSLVSSINNEKLFF. The CDR3 DNA is TGTGCCAGCAGCTTGGTGTCGTCGATAAATAATGAAAAACTGTTTTTT.

The table lists this clonotype with many counts. The chain is built from TRBV10-3 and TRBJ2-6; 7 nucleotides agree with TRBD1. The trim removed 5 bases at V and 2 bases at J, leaving 15 bases unmatched. Looked up from germline, CDR1 is ENHRY and CDR2 is SYGVKD. This CDR3 has 19 residues. The CDR3 spells CAISKSRDRVLAGANVLTF. In DNA, the CDR3 is TGTGCCATCAGTAAATCCCGGGACAGAGTTCTAGCTGGGGCCAACGTCCTGACTTTC.

This clonotype came up many times. The J gene is TRBJ1-5, the V gene TRBV12-3 or TRBV12-4; no clear D. The V gene lost 9 bases and the J gene lost 6 bases, with 15 bases spanning the gap. The CDR3 is made up of 13 amino acids. The chain's CDR3 is CASSLAGGQPQHF. For the CDR3, the DNA is TGTGCCAGTAGCTTGGCGGGCGGTCAGCCCCAGCATTTT.

This rearrangement joins TRBV29-1 to TRBJ1-4; unclear D gene. The CDR3 sequence is 13 residues long. Trimming left V 6 bases short and J 5 bases short, with 13 bases between. Germline loops: CDR1 SQVTM, CDR2 ANQGSEA. The CDR3 here is CSVILSPNEKLFF. The CDR3 DNA sequence: TGCAGCGTGATCTTATCCCCCAATGAAAAACTGTTTTTT. Filled out from reference TRBV29-1 and TRBJ1-4, the complete variable domain reads SAVISQKPSRDICQRGTSLTIQCQVDSQVTMMFWYRQQPGQSLTLIATANQGSEATYESGFVIDKFPISRPNLTFSTLTVSNMSPEDSSIYLCSVILSPNEKLFFGSGTQLSVL.